Described below is a single TCR beta chain sequence and its context. The sample comes from a study of spatial heterogeneity in lung cancer. Time point noted: sample taken at primary tumor resection. Whole RNA, isolated from tumor, nontumor lung or frozen PBMC, was sequenced without prior sorting. CDR3 length: 16 residues. The J segment lost 7 bases and the V segment lost 3 bases, leaving 7 bases of the junction unmatched. Looked up from germline, CDR1 is LGHNA and CDR2 is YSLEER. TCRdb called the 5' RACE reads again in MiXCR, with one record for every CDR3 protein. Of about 11,000 distinct CDR3 sequences in the sample, about 5.7% were seen once.

The sequencing used PBMCs, collected at surgery. This TCR was sampled from a male donor with early-stage non-small cell lung cancer. This chain connects TRBV4-3 to TRBJ2-4; 12 nucleotides match TRBD1. As DNA, the CDR3 is TGCGCCAGCAGCCAGGCGGGGACAGGGGGCGGGAACATTCAGTACTTC. The encoded protein is CASSQAGTGGGNIQYF.